The clone carrying this T cell receptor (beta chain) was seen ten or more times. With 6 bases removed from V and 4 bases from J, the gap between germline ends came to 19 bases. CDR3 length equals 16 residues. This sample was taken from a study of T cells in Graves' hyperthyroidism and ophthalmopathy. Template material for amplifying TCR beta CDR3 regions consisted of RNA transcripts. First-round RT-PCR targeting the TCR CDR3 was performed with the HTBI primer set. One entry per CDR3 protein results from TCRdb running MiXCR on the multiplex PCR reads. The profile shows 490,000 or so distinct CDR3 sequences, roughly 23% of them singletons. Lactation, pregnancy, other autoimmune disease or uncontrolled infection excluded patients.

The sample comprised blood. V gene TRBV12-3 or TRBV12-4 combines with J gene TRBJ1-5; D is undetermined. The receptor was isolated from a woman in her 70s with Graves' ophthalmopathy. DNA for the CDR3: TGTGCCAGCAGCCCTAAGGTCAGGCGGCGGAATCAGCCCCAGCATTTT. Translated: CASSPKVRRRNQPQHF.